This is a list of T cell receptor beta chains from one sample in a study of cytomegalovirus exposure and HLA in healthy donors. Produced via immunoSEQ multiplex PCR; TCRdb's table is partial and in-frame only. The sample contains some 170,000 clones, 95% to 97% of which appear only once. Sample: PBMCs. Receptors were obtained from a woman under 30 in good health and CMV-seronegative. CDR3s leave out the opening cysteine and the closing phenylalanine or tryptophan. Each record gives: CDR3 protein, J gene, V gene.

CDR3aa: ASRDRASSYNSPLH
j_gene: TRBJ1-6
v_gene: TRBV5-1

CDR3aa: ASTGSPRAGELF
j_gene: TRBJ2-2
v_gene: TRBV5-6

CDR3aa: ASSVNREYQETQY
j_gene: TRBJ2-5
v_gene: TRBV6-1

CDR3aa: ASSVSGTAPYEQY
j_gene: TRBJ2-7
v_gene: TRBV28

CDR3aa: ASSVTSGGQETQY
j_gene: TRBJ2-5
v_gene: TRBV2

CDR3aa: ASSFRGLYEQY
j_gene: TRBJ2-7
v_gene: TRBV5-4

CDR3aa: ASSVGGVSGAETQY
j_gene: TRBJ2-5
v_gene: TRBV9

CDR3aa: AGSGGATDTQY
j_gene: TRBJ2-3
v_gene: TRBV30

CDR3aa: ATSGFYRDEQY
j_gene: TRBJ2-7
v_gene: TRBV15

CDR3aa: ASSPSWGGEQY
j_gene: TRBJ2-7
v_gene: TRBV4-2

CDR3aa: ASSESIPTEQY
j_gene: TRBJ2-7
v_gene: TRBV2

CDR3aa: ASDSQATNSPLH
j_gene: TRBJ1-6
v_gene: TRBV2

CDR3aa: ASSETGGYGYT
j_gene: TRBJ1-2
v_gene: TRBV5-1

CDR3aa: ASSLGWGGTDTQY
j_gene: TRBJ2-3
v_gene: TRBV5-1

CDR3aa: ASSLGQGRAYEQY
j_gene: TRBJ2-7
v_gene: TRBV7-9

CDR3aa: ASSLGGGPYEQY
j_gene: TRBJ2-7
v_gene: TRBV5-6

CDR3aa: ASSYSRGGDEQF
j_gene: TRBJ2-1
v_gene: TRBV6-5

CDR3aa: ASPEAF
j_gene: TRBJ1-1
v_gene: TRBV3-2

CDR3aa: ASSYNRDFNYGYT
j_gene: TRBJ1-2
v_gene: TRBV7-9

CDR3aa: ASSPSSGGAYEQY
j_gene: TRBJ2-7
v_gene: TRBV18

CDR3aa: AGTDRNTGELF
j_gene: TRBJ2-2
v_gene: TRBV7-6

CDR3aa: ASSARGDRGHGYT
j_gene: TRBJ1-2
v_gene: TRBV7-9